This entry features one T cell receptor (beta chain) sequence. The sample is drawn from a study of blood T cell repertoires in COVID-19. Study processing details: Reference gene primers were amplified, and this amplification served to estimate nucleated cell counts. The protocol was immunoSEQ multiplex PCR, while the TCRdb copy is restricted to in-frame clones and leaves out a portion. That table furnishes V, J and clone size, whereas the DNA furnished D and trimming. The table shows approximately 150,000 clones, with about 91% occurring only once. The receptor was derived from a woman aged 60-75 years with acute or convalescent COVID-19. Source material: peripheral blood.

The CDR3 here is CASSETGGRDTQYF. For the CDR3, the DNA is TGTGCCAGCAGTGAAACAGGGGGTCGAGATACGCAGTATTTT. The chain carries TRBV25-1 and TRBJ2-3, with 8 bases matching TRBD1. The junction had 3 bases not matched to a gene; V was cut back by 2 bases and J by 5 bases. Germline V gene lookup returns CDR1 MGHDK and CDR2 SYGVNS. The CDR3 has 14 amino acids.